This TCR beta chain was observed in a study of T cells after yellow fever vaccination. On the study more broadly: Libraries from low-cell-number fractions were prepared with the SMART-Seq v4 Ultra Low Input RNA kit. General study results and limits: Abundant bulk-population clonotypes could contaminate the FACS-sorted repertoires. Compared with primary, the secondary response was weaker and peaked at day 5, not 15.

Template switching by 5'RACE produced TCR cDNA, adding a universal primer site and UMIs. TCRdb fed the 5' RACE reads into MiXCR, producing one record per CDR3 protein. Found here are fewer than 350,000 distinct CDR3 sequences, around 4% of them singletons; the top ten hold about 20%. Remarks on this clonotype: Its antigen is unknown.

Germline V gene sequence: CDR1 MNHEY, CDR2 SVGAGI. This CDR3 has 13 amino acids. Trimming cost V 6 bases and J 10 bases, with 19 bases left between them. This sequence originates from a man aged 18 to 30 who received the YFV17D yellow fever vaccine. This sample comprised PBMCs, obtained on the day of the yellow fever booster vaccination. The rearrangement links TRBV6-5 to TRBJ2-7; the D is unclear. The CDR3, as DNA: TGTGCCAGCAGAAAATACGTGGGTCTCGGACAGTACTTC. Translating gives CASRKYVGLGQYF.